Given below is one T cell receptor (beta chain) in context. Amplified TCR beta CDR3 regions came from RNA transcripts. The HTBI primer set drove a first-round RT-PCR of the TCR CDR3. One entry per CDR3 protein results from TCRdb running MiXCR on the multiplex PCR reads. The sample yields around 490,000 distinct CDR3 sequences, about 20% seen once. This entry is derived from a study of T cells in Graves' hyperthyroidism and ophthalmopathy. The receptor was derived from a man in his forties with Graves' ophthalmopathy. The source material was blood.

CDR3 protein: CASSYSARGVYEQYF. In DNA, the CDR3 is TGTGCCAGCAGTTACTCGGCGCGCGGAGTCTACGAGCAGTACTTC. This chain links TRBV6-5 with TRBJ2-7; D is unclear. Germline CDR1 MNHEY, CDR2 SVGAGI. The ends were cut back, 0 bases at V and 3 bases at J, with 12 bases in the middle. This CDR3 region has 15 residues.